These T cell receptor beta chains were read from a single sample in a study of response to subunit inactivated influenza vaccine. TCRdb ran MiXCR on the RT-PCR reads and lists one entry per CDR3 protein. The table records roughly 760,000 distinct CDR3 sequences, less than 25% of them present only once. Here the sequenced sample was PBMCs from blood, taken 4 to 6 days after vaccination. The receptors were sampled from a man in his fifties or sixties who received an inactivated influenza vaccine. Each CDR3 is given with its conserved first and last residue. Fields, in order: D gene, V gene, J gene, clone size, CDR3 DNA, CDR3 protein. A D gene is named only where the DNA matches it firmly. Expanded clones get a size class; other rows say once, few or many, or leave the size out.

>NA|TRBV5-6|TRBJ1-2|few
TGTGCCAGCAGCTTGGTCGACAGCCAAAGCTACACCTTC
CASSLVDSQSYTF
>TRBD1|TRBV13|TRBJ2-1|few
TGTGCCAGCAGCTTAGGGTATGGGACAGGGAAAAATGAGCAGTTCTTC
CASSLGYGTGKNEQFF
>NA|TRBV12-5|TRBJ2-3|NA
TGTGCTAGTGGTTCCTCAGGGGCGTCTGGAGCAGATACGCAGTATTTT
CASGSSGASGADTQYF
>NA|TRBV10-2|TRBJ2-7|NA
TGCGCCAGCAGTGAGTCGTTAGGGGGGAGGGAGCAGTACTTC
CASSESLGGREQYF
>NA|TRBV11-1|TRBJ2-1|NA
TGTGCCAGCAGCTTAAGATCCCGTGGTGAGCAGTTCTTC
CASSLRSRGEQFF
>NA|TRBV5-6|TRBJ2-7|many
TGTGCCAGCAGCTTCGTCGGGGGTGGGAACAGCGAGCAGTACTTC
CASSFVGGGNSEQYF
>NA|TRBV20-1|TRBJ2-6|NA
TGCAGTGCTAGAGATATCAGGATTACTGGGGCCAACGTCCTGACTTTC
CSARDIRITGANVLTF
>NA|TRBV20-1|TRBJ2-7|NA
TGCAGTGCTGCCGGGACATTTCCCTACGAGCAGTACTTC
CSAAGTFPYEQYF
>NA|TRBV5-4|TRBJ2-7|few
TGTGCCAGCAGCTTGGAGCGAGGGAGTCACGAGCAGTACTTC
CASSLERGSHEQYF
>TRBD2|TRBV4-1|TRBJ2-7|NA
TGCGCCAGCAGCCAAACCCAACTAGCGTCCTACGAGCAGTACTTC
CASSQTQLASYEQYF
>TRBD1|TRBV4-3|TRBJ2-7|NA
TGCGCCAGCAGCCAAGGGACAGGGGGGCCCTCCTACGAGCAGTACTTC
CASSQGTGGPSYEQYF